This is a list of T cell receptor beta chains from one sample in a study of T cell repertoires in cytomegalovirus infection. Using its own MiXCR run on the reads, TCRdb lists one record per CDR3 protein. This table has a few hundred thousand distinct CDR3 sequences, 8% to 10% appearing once. Sequenced: PBMCs. The receptors originated from a human donor in good health (CMV status not recorded). Some clones in this sample may be carry-over from other donors' samples. CDR3s include the opening cysteine and the closing phenylalanine or tryptophan. The order of the fields is V gene, D gene, J gene, clone size, CDR3 protein, CDR3 DNA. The D gene is left open where the match is weak. Clone size is not always given. Where it is, it says once, few, many or a class for expanded clones.

TRBV4-3	TRBD2	TRBJ2-2	many	CASSQDGLAGAGGTGELFF	TGCGCCAGCAGCCAAGATGGACTAGCGGGAGCAGGAGGCACCGGGGAGCTGTTTTTT
TRBV7-2	TRBD1	TRBJ2-1	many	CASSLAAGGYNEQFF	TGTGCCAGCAGCTTAGCGGCAGGGGGTTACAATGAGCAGTTCTTC
TRBV5-1	NA	TRBJ2-5	many	CASTASKVIETQYF	TGCGCCAGCACGGCCTCGAAGGTGATAGAGACCCAGTACTTC
TRBV19	NA	TRBJ1-5	NA	CASSNGPSQPQHF	TGTGCCAGTAGTAACGGGCCCTCTCAGCCCCAGCATTTT
TRBV7-2	NA	TRBJ2-4	many	CASSLSVGLAKNIQYF	TGTGCCAGCAGCTTGAGTGTGGGATTAGCCAAAAACATTCAGTACTTC
TRBV12-3/TRBV12-4	NA	TRBJ1-3	few	CASSLRGMTGNTIYF	TGTGCCAGCAGTTTACGGGGGATGACTGGAAACACCATATATTTT
TRBV7-9	TRBD2	TRBJ2-1	many	CASSATSGSLHEQFF	TGTGCCAGCAGCGCCACTAGCGGGAGCTTGCATGAGCAGTTCTTC
TRBV7-9	NA	TRBJ2-1	few	CASSATSGYNEQFF	TGTGCCAGCAGCGCGACTAGTGGGTACAATGAGCAGTTCTTC
TRBV6-2/TRBV6-3	NA	TRBJ1-2	NA	CATKTSRVGFYGYTF	TGTGCCACTAAAACCTCGAGGGTCGGATTCTATGGCTACACCTTC
TRBV20-1	TRBD1	TRBJ2-5	NA	CSASFSGGASTSLKETQYF	TGCAGTGCTAGTTTTTCAGGGGGCGCGTCGACATCGCTCAAAGAGACCCAGTACTTC
TRBV27	NA	TRBJ2-7	many	CASRPGNSYEQYF	TGTGCCAGCAGACCCGGGAATTCCTACGAGCAGTACTTC
TRBV7-9	TRBD2	TRBJ2-5	many	CATSLAGEETQYF	TGTGCCACCTCACTAGCGGGGGAAGAGACCCAGTACTTC
TRBV20-1	NA	TRBJ1-1	NA	CSARVPRQVQNTEAFF	TGCAGTGCTAGAGTCCCCCGCCAGGTCCAGAACACTGAAGCTTTCTTT
TRBV6-6	TRBD2	TRBJ2-7	NA	CASRHERGSYEQYF	TGTGCCAGCAGACACGAGCGGGGGTCCTACGAGCAGTACTTC
TRBV25-1	NA	TRBJ1-1	few	CASSEPGPGSTEAFF	TGTGCCAGCAGTGAACCGGGGCCAGGGAGCACTGAAGCTTTCTTT
TRBV7-4	NA	TRBJ2-7	few	CASSLEWKNERSEQYF	TGTGCCAGCAGCTTAGAGTGGAAAAACGAAAGGAGCGAGCAGTACTTC
TRBV7-2	NA	TRBJ2-5	many	CASSLEKLAGETQYF	TGTGCCAGCAGCTTAGAGAAACTAGCAGGGGAGACCCAGTACTTC
TRBV15	TRBD2	TRBJ2-3	many	CATSSPGSTSGGVSASTDTQYF	TGTGCCACCAGCAGTCCTGGCTCGACTAGCGGGGGGGTCAGCGCTAGCACAGATACGCAGTATTTT
TRBV7-2	NA	TRBJ1-1	NA	CASSLVAYTEAFF	TGTGCCAGCAGCTTAGTAGCTTACACTGAAGCTTTCTTT
TRBV4-3	TRBD2	TRBJ2-3	few	CASSPNPLAGGPTDTQYF	TGCGCCAGCAGCCCGAACCCACTAGCGGGAGGCCCCACAGATACGCAGTATTTT
TRBV12-3/TRBV12-4	NA	TRBJ1-2	many	CASSSASARVENYGYTF	TGTGCCAGCAGTTCCGCCAGTGCCAGGGTGGAGAACTATGGCTACACCTTC
TRBV29-1	NA	TRBJ1-2	few	CSVGLSEGYTF	TGCAGCGTTGGCTTGTCGGAAGGCTACACCTTC
TRBV28	TRBD1	TRBJ2-7	few	CASRMVQGAYEQYF	TGTGCCAGCAGAATGGTCCAGGGGGCCTACGAGCAGTACTTC
TRBV7-9	TRBD1	TRBJ1-5	NA	CASSFGQGDGQPQHF	TGTGCCAGCAGCTTCGGACAGGGAGATGGGCAGCCCCAGCATTTT
TRBV7-6	NA	TRBJ2-3	NA	CASSLLIGTDTQYF	TGTGCCAGCAGCTTATTGATAGGAACAGATACGCAGTATTTT
TRBV7-2	NA	TRBJ2-6	many	CASSYSTGANVLTF	TGTGCCAGCAGCTACTCAACTGGGGCCAACGTCCTGACTTTC
TRBV28	NA	TRBJ2-3	few	CASSPAFQQGTDTQYF	TGTGCCAGCAGTCCGGCGTTCCAGCAAGGGACAGATACGCAGTATTTT
TRBV19	NA	TRBJ2-7	NA	CASSRTSSYGYEQYF	TGTGCCAGTAGCCGGACATCCTCATACGGCTACGAGCAGTACTTC
TRBV7-2	TRBD2	TRBJ2-3	many	CASTSGGAGDTQYF	TGTGCCAGCACCAGCGGGGGGGCCGGAGATACGCAGTATTTT
TRBV20-1	TRBD2	TRBJ2-5	few	CSASGGNSRETQYF	TGCAGTGCTAGCGGGGGGAATAGCCGGGAGACCCAGTACTTC
TRBV11-2	TRBD2	TRBJ2-3	NA	CASSLVAGGSADTQYF	TGTGCCAGCAGCTTAGTAGCGGGAGGTTCGGCAGATACGCAGTATTTT
TRBV6-6	TRBD2	TRBJ2-1	many	CASSYSPGLGLNEQFF	TGTGCCAGCAGTTACTCCCCGGGACTAGGTCTCAATGAGCAGTTCTTC
TRBV30	TRBD1	TRBJ1-2	NA	CAWQRGQGTDGYTF	TGTGCCTGGCAGCGGGGACAGGGGACCGATGGCTACACCTTC
TRBV7-2	NA	TRBJ2-5	NA	CASSFPQGRQETQYF	TGTGCCAGCAGCTTCCCCCAGGGGCGCCAAGAGACCCAGTACTTC
TRBV15	TRBD2	TRBJ2-2	NA	CATSRDPLTSGRRTGELFF	TGTGCCACCAGCAGAGACCCCCTAACTAGCGGGAGAAGGACCGGGGAGCTGTTTTTT
TRBV6-5	NA	TRBJ2-7	NA	CASSSPREQYF	TGTGCCAGCAGTTCCCCGCGGGAGCAGTACTTC
TRBV7-6	TRBD1	TRBJ2-7	many	CASSSGTGSTEQYF	TGTGCCAGCAGCTCCGGGACAGGGTCTACCGAGCAGTACTTC
TRBV7-8	TRBD2	TRBJ2-7	many	CASSFGLEGYEQYF	TGTGCCAGCAGTTTCGGACTAGAGGGCTACGAGCAGTACTTC
TRBV25-1	NA	TRBJ1-6	few	CASSSRAIGNSPLHF	TGTGCCAGCAGTTCCAGGGCGATTGGTAATTCACCCCTCCACTTT
TRBV7-2	TRBD2	TRBJ2-3	many	CASSLASRGTSGGTDTQYF	TGTGCCAGCAGCTTAGCTTCGCGGGGGACCTCGGGGGGAACGGATACGCAGTATTTT
TRBV7-3	NA	TRBJ2-2	NA	CASSFTHARGELFF	TGTGCCAGCAGCTTCACCCACGCCCGTGGGGAGCTGTTTTTT
TRBV4-2	NA	TRBJ2-1	many	CASSQELFPRAGVYNEQFF	TGTGCCAGCAGCCAAGAACTCTTCCCCAGGGCAGGGGTATACAATGAGCAGTTCTTC
TRBV10-3	NA	TRBJ1-2	many	CAISENRAVYGYTF	TGTGCCATCAGTGAGAACAGGGCCGTCTATGGCTACACCTTC
TRBV10-3	TRBD1	TRBJ1-2	NA	CAISESGQTNYGYTF	TGTGCCATCAGTGAGTCGGGACAGACCAACTATGGCTACACCTTC
TRBV30	NA	TRBJ2-1	NA	CAWSVNNNEQFF	TGTGCCTGGAGTGTAAACAACAATGAGCAGTTCTTC
TRBV6-8	NA	TRBJ1-3	NA	CASSYSGRAAGNTIYF	TGTGCCAGCAGTTACTCCGGCAGGGCGGCTGGAAACACCATATATTTT
TRBV6-2/TRBV6-3	NA	TRBJ1-1	many	CASSFTDNTEAFF	TGTGCCAGCAGTTTTACAGATAACACTGAAGCTTTCTTT
TRBV27	NA	TRBJ2-7	few	CASSLTGGSHYEQYF	TGTGCCAGCAGTTTGACCGGGGGCAGCCACTACGAGCAGTACTTC
TRBV7-8	TRBD1	TRBJ2-1	many	CASSFWTGSDNEQFF	TGTGCCAGCAGCTTCTGGACAGGGAGCGACAATGAGCAGTTCTTC
TRBV28	TRBD2	TRBJ2-5	NA	CASSPGLAGDETQYF	TGTGCCAGCAGTCCGGGACTAGCGGGAGACGAGACCCAGTACTTC
TRBV4-1	NA	TRBJ2-1	many	CASSQLTGRGEQFF	TGCGCCAGCAGCCAGTTGACAGGGAGGGGTGAGCAGTTCTTC
TRBV6-2/TRBV6-3	NA	TRBJ2-3	few	CASSYGGTPDTQYF	TGTGCCAGCAGTTACGGAGGGACCCCAGATACGCAGTATTTT
TRBV24-1	NA	TRBJ1-2	NA	CATSDPPLGYTF	TGTGCCACCAGTGATCCCCCTCTGGGCTACACCTTC
TRBV10-2	TRBD2	TRBJ2-7	few	CASRLAGVTSYEQYF	TGCGCCAGCAGGTTAGCGGGAGTTACCTCCTACGAGCAGTACTTC
TRBV7-2	TRBD1	TRBJ2-3	many	CASSFRQGARQDTQYF	TGTGCCAGCAGCTTCAGACAGGGGGCGCGCCAAGATACGCAGTATTTT